Each of the 9 T cell receptor beta chains below was sequenced from the same sample in a study of T-cell memory formation after mild COVID-19. MiXCR, applied by TCRdb to the 5' RACE reads, yields one record per CDR3 protein. The repertoire has about half a million distinct CDR3 sequences, about 18% of them found once; the top ten carry roughly 12%. The specimen was PBMCs or a T cell subset sorted from them (not recorded which). These receptors originate from an adult woman who had mild COVID-19 (a few samples of this study predate the infection). Cell type and time point are not known.

In its sample, this clonotype was seen a few times. The chain has TRBV12-3 or TRBV12-4 and TRBJ2-7; 7 nucleotides align to TRBD1. CDR3 size: 14 residues. J was trimmed by 5 bases and V by 0 bases; bases with no gene match: 4. The CDR3, as DNA: TGTGCCAGCAGTTTAGCATCCGGGACAGACGAGCAGTACTTC. Translating it yields CASSLASGTDEQYF.

This clonotype was seen a single time. CDR3 bases: TGTGCCAGCAGCCCGAGGACTAGCTCCAATGAGCAGTTCTTC. Protein sequence: CASSPRTSSNEQFF. The chain couples TRBV2 to TRBJ2-1; 8 bases line up with TRBD2. This CDR3 is built from 14 residues. J was trimmed by 6 bases and V by 6 bases; bases with no gene match: 7. Germline CDR1 reads SNHLY; CDR2 reads FYNNEI.

V gene TRBV5-5 combines with J gene TRBJ2-1; weak D call: TRBD2 (5 bases). CDR1 is SGHKS and CDR2 is YYEKEE in the germline V gene (reference sequence). The CDR3 runs 15 residues. Trimming shortened V by 6 bases and J by 2 bases, and 15 bases separated the two germline ends. Here the CDR3 DNA reads TGTGCCAGCACACCCTCCGGGGTCCCCTACAATGAGCAGTTCTTC. This gives the protein CASTPSGVPYNEQFF.

This clonotype has a handful of counts. This sequence joins TRBV4-2 and TRBJ2-3; weak D call: TRBD1 (6 bases). The germline CDR1 and CDR2 sequences are LGHNA and YNFKEQ. The CDR3 totals 14 residues. The V gene lost 4 bases and the J gene lost 7 bases, with 15 bases spanning the gap. CDR3 nucleotides: TGTGCCAGCAGCCCGGGACAAAATAAATATACGCAGTATTTT. Amino acids: CASSPGQNKYTQYF.

CDR3 protein: CAISKGLAGGSGANVLTF. The DNA of the CDR3 is TGTGCCATCAGTAAGGGACTAGCGGGAGGGTCTGGGGCCAACGTCCTGACTTTC. The chain is built from TRBV10-3 and TRBJ2-6; 16 positions match TRBD2. With V trimmed by 5 bases and J by 1 base, 2 bases remained unmatched. The CDR3 runs to 18 residues. Germline V gene data show CDR1 as ENHRY and CDR2 as SYGVKD.

Many counts were recorded for this clonotype. The gene calls are TRBV14 and TRBJ2-7; 14 bases are a match to TRBD2. Trimming cost V 2 bases and J 3 bases; bases outside gene matches: 6. Germline CDR1 and CDR2: SGHDN and FVKESK. The CDR3 runs 17 residues. Here the CDR3 DNA reads TGTGCCAGCAGCCAAATAACCGGGACTAGCGGGAGCTACGAGCAGTACTTC. Protein product: CASSQITGTSGSYEQYF.

This clonotype has only a few counts. The V gene is TRBV7-9, the J gene TRBJ2-5; 7 bases agree with TRBD1. CDR1 SEHNR and CDR2 FQNEAQ come from the germline V gene (reference sequence). Trimming at V came to 4 bases and at J to 0 bases, leaving 8 bases not matched to a gene. This CDR3 contains 16 residues. The CDR3 reads CASSSLKTGNQETQYF. The CDR3 bases are TGTGCCAGCAGCTCCCTGAAGACAGGGAACCAAGAGACCCAGTACTTC.

The genes are TRBV7-9 and TRBJ1-1, with D uncertain. The CDR3 covers 12 residues. CDR1 and CDR2 from the germline V gene are SEHNR and FQNEAQ (reference sequence). The V and J ends lost 9 bases and 6 bases respectively, with 14 bases between them. CDR3 region: CASALMESEAFF. The CDR3 coding sequence is TGTGCCAGTGCTCTGATGGAGTCTGAAGCTTTCTTT.

This chain uses TRBV12-3 or TRBV12-4 with TRBJ2-7; a possible D gene is TRBD1 (5 bases). V gave up 3 bases and J gave up 4 bases, with 10 bases separating them. The CDR3 has 13 residues. The CDR3 DNA reads TGTGCCAGCAGTTTGAAGGGGAATTACGAGCAGTACTTC. Encoded protein: CASSLKGNYEQYF.